This TCR beta chain was recorded in a study of Ad26.COV2.S vaccination and SARS-CoV-2 variants. Treatment defined: about 20 received Ad26.COV2.S at low or high dose, single or two shots; a few received placebo; per-sample allocation not given. Sampling happened 63 days after the first vaccine or placebo injection. Of note for this clone: One end of the junction is discordant with germline, which a read error may explain.

Produced via immunoSEQ multiplex PCR; TCRdb's table is partial and in-frame only. Of 450,000 to 550,000 clones listed, 89% are singletons. The CDR3 sequence is 13 residues long. Germline CDR1 is SGHVS and CDR2 is FQNEAQ. This TCR derives from a person aged 18-60 years who received the Ad26.COV2.S COVID-19 vaccine or a placebo. The sample here was peripheral blood, taken in a trial of Ad26.COV2.S vaccine versus placebo. The chain is built from TRBV7-8 and TRBJ2-3; D perhaps matches TRBD2 (7 bases). CDR3 loop: CASSLGGGLAANF. Here the CDR3 DNA reads TGTGCCAGCAGCTTAGGGGGGGGGCTAGCAGCTAATTTT.